These 2 T cell receptor beta chains share one sample of origin, sequenced in a study of blood T cell repertoires in COVID-19. Method: immunoSEQ multiplex PCR; TCRdb's copy keeps in-frame clones and lacks some. This repertoire shows 100,000 to 150,000 clones, about four fifths found once; its top ten account for about 10%. The sample taken for sequencing was peripheral blood. All receptors come from a man aged 55-75 years with acute or convalescent COVID-19.

The chain employs TRBV5-1 and TRBJ1-3; D may be TRBD1 (5 bases). CDR1 is SGHRS, CDR2 YFSETQ, per germline. This CDR3 is built from 15 residues. V was pared by 4 bases and J by 3 bases, with 14 bases between. This CDR3 is CASSPDDGGGNTIYF. CDR3 coding DNA: TGCGCCAGCAGCCCCGACGACGGGGGTGGAAACACCATATATTTT.

The chain carries TRBV7-3 and TRBJ1-1, with a possible D match to TRBD1 (5 bases). This CDR3 region has 13 residues. Trimming left V 1 base short and J 5 bases short, with 8 bases between. Germline-derived CDR1 and CDR2 are SGHTA and FQGTGA. The CDR3, as DNA: TGTGCCAGCAGCTTAATGGGGGGGACTGAAGCTTTCTTT. Its protein product is CASSLMGGTEAFF.